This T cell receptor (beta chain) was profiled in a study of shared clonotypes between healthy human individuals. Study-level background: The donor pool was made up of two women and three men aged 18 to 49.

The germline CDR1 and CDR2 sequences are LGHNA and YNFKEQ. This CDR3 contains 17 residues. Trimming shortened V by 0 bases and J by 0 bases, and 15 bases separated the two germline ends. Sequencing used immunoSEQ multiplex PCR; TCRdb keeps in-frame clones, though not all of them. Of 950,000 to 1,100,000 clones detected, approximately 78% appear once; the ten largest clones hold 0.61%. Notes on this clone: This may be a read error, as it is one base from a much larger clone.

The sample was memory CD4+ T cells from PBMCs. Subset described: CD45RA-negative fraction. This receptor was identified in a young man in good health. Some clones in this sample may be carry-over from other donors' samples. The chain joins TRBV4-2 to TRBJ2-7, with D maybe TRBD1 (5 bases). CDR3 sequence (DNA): TGTGCCAGCAGCCAAGAAGGTAGGCAGGGAAACTCCTACGAGCAGTACTTC. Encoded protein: CASSQEGRQGNSYEQYF.